This paragraph covers one TCR beta chain sequence. The data are from a study of blood T cell repertoires in COVID-19. About the study: Some COVID-19 samples were acute and others convalescent; all came from the United States, Italy and Spain. PBMCs, B-cell-depleted T cells, or T cells provided the cDNA or gDNA that made up the material.

The authors' processing: The authors estimated nucleated cell counts from reference gene primer amplification. Here immunoSEQ multiplex PCR was the method, and the copy in TCRdb shows in-frame clones only, minus some. Clonal size and the V and J genes are those of that table, whereas D and trimming came from the DNA. The data show 250,000 to 350,000 clones, around 90% seen once. V shed 10 bases and J 6 bases; nucleotides not matched to a gene: 8. The CDR3 covers 13 residues. CDR1 and CDR2 from the germline V gene are ENHRY and SYGVKD. The chain combines TRBV10-3 with TRBJ2-1, with 8 nucleotides matching TRBD2. This receptor was identified in a woman between 45 and 65 years old who had recovered from COVID-19. The sequenced sample was peripheral blood. CDR3: CATSGRGGNEQFF. In DNA, the CDR3 is TGTGCCACTTCGGGACGGGGGGGCAATGAGCAGTTCTTC.